The clone carrying this TCR beta chain was counted many times. CDR3 size: 12 residues. The V gene lost 8 bases and the J gene lost 2 bases, with 7 bases spanning the gap. Per the germline V gene, CDR1 is MNHNS and CDR2 is SASEGT. These data originate in a study of T cell repertoires in cytomegalovirus infection. TCRdb re-analysed the reads in MiXCR, keeping a single row per CDR3 protein. Here the sample spans about 400,000 distinct CDR3 sequences, roughly 18% being singletons. This chain links TRBV6-1 with TRBJ1-5; D possibly corresponds to TRBD1 (5 bases). Sequenced input: PBMCs. The clonotype comes from a human donor in good health (CMV status not recorded). Some clones in this sample may be carry-over from other donors' samples. The DNA of the CDR3 is TGTGCCAGCGGCAGGGGCAATCAGCCCCAGCATTTT. The encoded protein is CASGRGNQPQHF.